This record concerns one T cell receptor (beta chain) sequence. This clone was detected only a few times. What this receptor recognizes is not known. No base quality information exists; no much larger clone differs at one position. The immunoSEQ Assay, a bias-controlled multiplex PCR, was used to amplify TCRbeta CDR3 regions from genomic DNA. Concerning the study's data processing: The number of nucleated cells in each sample was estimated by amplification of reference gene primers within the assay. To quantify the absolute abundance of each unique TCRbeta CDR3 rearrangement, sequence reads were collapsed and filtered. For each sample, productive Simpson clonality was calculated by taking the square root of Simpson's diversity index across productive rearrangements. What TCRdb holds here is the immuneACCESS table cut down to in-frame rearrangements. Part of the clones is not present; checked against another copy, under half of the missing clones reflect an unresolved V gene, and the others are unexplained. The V and J calls and clone size come from that table; D and trimming were worked out from the DNA. This sample holds about 140,000 clones; roughly 88% were observed only once. Of the sample, less than 4.5% is held by the ten largest clones.

This entry comes from a study of blood T cell repertoires in COVID-19 (dated by TCRdb to about 2020). Looking at the study overall: Samples from collaborators originated in the United States, Italy and Spain and spanned both the acute and convalescent phases of COVID-19. A freely available public database, intended as a resource for researchers studying the immune response to SARS-CoV-2, is where the repertoires were released. Sample metadata almost always included a de-identified subject ID, COVID-19 status, age in years and sex. Subjects who had been exposed to COVID-19, were actively infected with it, or had recovered from it provided the deeply sampled blood TCRbeta repertoires that made up the dataset. Where available, HLA class I and class II types were taken from metadata supplied by the sample provider and were not determined by assay-based typing. The material from the prospective study consisted of cDNA or gDNA derived from T cells, B-cell-depleted T cells, or PBMCs. Samples were obtained from the ongoing ImmuneRACE study (first 160 participants) and from about 1,300 subjects provided by 6 global collaborators.

The germline V gene (reference sequence) specifies LGHDT as CDR1 and YNNKEL as CDR2. The CDR3 holds 15 amino acids from the cysteine to the phenylalanine. CDR3 DNA only is kept here, 45 bases in frame from base 1. V was cut back by 4 bases and J by 8 bases, leaving a gap of 17 bases between them. Participants in the prospective study were aged about 18 to 95 years, lived in about two dozen United States geographic areas, and enrolled through a virtual design. Cohort assignment in the prospective study relied on participant-reported clinical history from a screening survey and a study questionnaire. Recovered participants in ImmuneRACE Cohort 3 were defined as having two consecutive negative NP/OP PCR tests, clearance from a healthcare professional, or resolution of symptoms. Mobile phlebotomists in the prospective study collected whole blood, serum and a nasopharyngeal or oropharyngeal swab from every participant. Additional blood draws and questionnaires over an approximately two-month period could optionally be provided by prospective study participants. Before DNA extraction, prospective study blood samples were shipped either frozen or at room temperature.

Overall study outcomes, separate from this receptor: How much clinical and demographic metadata was included differed by source and by participant, and the metadata was provided uncurated.

The receptor was derived from a man between 50 and 59 years old who had recovered from COVID-19. The sample taken for sequencing was PBMCs or T cells enriched from blood (not recorded which). The chain links TRBV3-1 (or the pseudogene TRBV3-2) with TRBJ1-4; the D gene cannot be resolved reliably. CDR3 reads: CASSPGSAGGEKLFF. Read as DNA, the sequence is TGTGCCAGCAGCCCGGGGAGCGCAGGTGGCGAAAAACTGTTTTTT.